This is a list of T cell receptor beta chains from one sample in a study of cytomegalovirus exposure and HLA in healthy donors. Measured with immunoSEQ multiplex PCR; TCRdb has only the in-frame clones, and not every one. The sample lists 200,000 to 300,000 clones; 70% to 90% were seen once. Sequenced sample: PBMCs. These receptors were taken from a woman aged 30 to 39 in good health and CMV-seropositive. CDR3s include the opening cysteine and the closing phenylalanine or tryptophan. D genes are given only for firm matches. Size tells how often a clone was seen (once, few, many) or the class of an expanded clone, and some rows leave it out.

j_call | clone_size | v_call | d_call | cdr3_nt | cdr3_aa
TRBJ2-5 | . | TRBV27 | TRBD2 | TGTGCCAGCAGTTTAAGTCCCCCTTTTATAGCGGGAGTACAAGAGACCCAGTACTTC | CASSLSPPFIAGVQETQYF
TRBJ1-1 | . | TRBV30 | TRBD1 | TGTGCCTGGAGTTACAGGGGAAACACTGAAGCTTTCTTT | CAWSYRGNTEAFF
TRBJ2-1 | . | TRBV27 | . | TGTGCCAGCAGTTTAACCCGTCTAGCTTTCGCCAATGAGCAGTTCTTC | CASSLTRLAFANEQFF
TRBJ1-3 | once | TRBV11-2 | . | TGTGCCAGCAGGGACTTTCTTTTCTCTGGAAACACCATATATTTT | CASRDFLFSGNTIYF
TRBJ1-2 | . | TRBV27 | . | TGTGCCAGCAGTTTATCGGCTAGTGGCCCTAACTATGGCTACACCTTC | CASSLSASGPNYGYTF
TRBJ2-3 | medium-sized | TRBV5-4 | . | TGTGCCAGCAGTCACAGGGACGCGGGCACAGATACGCAGTATTTT | CASSHRDAGTDTQYF
TRBJ1-3 | . | TRBV10-3 | . | TGTGCCACCTCCCCCGGCAGGGTCTCTGGAAACACCATATATTTT | CATSPGRVSGNTIYF
TRBJ2-3 | . | TRBV5-1 | TRBD2 | TGCGCCAGCAGCCATGGGACTAGCGGCACAGATACGCAGTATTTT | CASSHGTSGTDTQYF
TRBJ2-7 | few | TRBV10-3 | . | TGTGCCATCAGTGATTCCTCCGAGCAGTACTTC | CAISDSSEQYF
TRBJ2-7 | . | TRBV7-9 | . | TGTGCCAGCAGCTCCCCCGTGGAGCAGTACTTC | CASSSPVEQYF
TRBJ2-7 | . | TRBV27 | TRBD2 | TGTGCCAGCAGTCCTGACCCAAGCGGGAGGATCTACGAGCAGTACTTC | CASSPDPSGRIYEQYF
TRBJ2-7 | . | TRBV11-3 | TRBD1 | TGTGCCAGCAGCTACAGGGGACGTCCAGTCTACGAGCAGTACTTC | CASSYRGRPVYEQYF
TRBJ2-7 | . | TRBV5-1 | TRBD2 | TGCGCCAGCAGCTTGGCAATAACTAGCGCCTCCTACGAGCAGTACTTC | CASSLAITSASYEQYF
TRBJ2-7 | once | TRBV9 | . | TGTGCCAGCAGCGTAGGGGACAACCTCCCGGGGAACTACGAGCAGTACTTC | CASSVGDNLPGNYEQYF
TRBJ1-5 | . | TRBV6-5 | TRBD1 | TGTGCCAGCAGTTCGACAGGGGGTCTTCCGGGACAGCCCCAGCATTTT | CASSSTGGLPGQPQHF
TRBJ1-1 | . | TRBV11-2 | TRBD1 | TGTGCCAGCAGCTTAGCCCCAGGACAGGGTCTGAACACTGAAGCTTTCTTT | CASSLAPGQGLNTEAFF
TRBJ2-7 | once | TRBV7-9 | TRBD2 | TGTGCCAGCAGCCCAGCCACGGGACTAATTCGTGGCGAGCAGTACTTC | CASSPATGLIRGEQYF
TRBJ2-3 | . | TRBV13 | . | TGTGCCAGCAGCCAGGGAATTGGGGCAGATACGCAGTATTTT | CASSQGIGADTQYF
TRBJ2-7 | once | TRBV11-3 | TRBD2 | TGTGCCAGCAGCTTAGCACTAGCGGGAGCCTACGAGCAGTACTTC | CASSLALAGAYEQYF
TRBJ2-7 | . | TRBV28 | . | TGTGCCAGCAGTTTACGACAGGCATACTACGAGCAGTACTTC | CASSLRQAYYEQYF
TRBJ1-1 | once | TRBV5-1 | . | TGCGCCAGCAGCACCCCAGACCAGGGAGGGACTGAAGCTTTCTTT | CASSTPDQGGTEAFF
TRBJ2-7 | . | TRBV28 | TRBD1 | TGTGCCAGCAGTCAGACCCGGGACAGGGCCTCCTACGAGCAGTACTTC | CASSQTRDRASYEQYF
TRBJ1-1 | . | TRBV12-5 | TRBD1 | TGTGCTAGTGGTTTCGCAGAAAAACCGGGCCCATCTCGGACAGGGACTGAAGCTTTCTTT | CASGFAEKPGPSRTGTEAFF
TRBJ2-1 | . | TRBV6-6 | TRBD1 | TGTGCCAGCAGTTACAGGCACAGGGGGCATTATGAGCAGTTCTTC | CASSYRHRGHYEQFF
TRBJ1-4 | . | TRBV28 | . | TGTGCCAGCGGGGGAGGGGGAACTAATGAAAAACTGTTTTTT | CASGGGGTNEKLFF